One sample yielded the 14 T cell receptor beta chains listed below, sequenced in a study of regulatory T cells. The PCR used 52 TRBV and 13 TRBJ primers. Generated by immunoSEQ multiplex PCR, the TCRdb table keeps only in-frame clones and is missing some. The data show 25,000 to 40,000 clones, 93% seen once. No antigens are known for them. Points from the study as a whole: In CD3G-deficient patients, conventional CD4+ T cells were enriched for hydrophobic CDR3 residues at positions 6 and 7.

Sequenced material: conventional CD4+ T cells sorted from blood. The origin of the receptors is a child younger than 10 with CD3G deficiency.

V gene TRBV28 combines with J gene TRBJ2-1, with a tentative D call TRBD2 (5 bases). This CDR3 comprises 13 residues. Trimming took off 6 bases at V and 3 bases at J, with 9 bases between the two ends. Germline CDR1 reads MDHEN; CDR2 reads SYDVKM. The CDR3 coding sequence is TGTGCCAGCAGATCTAGCAACTACAATGAGCAGTTCTTC. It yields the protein CASRSSNYNEQFF. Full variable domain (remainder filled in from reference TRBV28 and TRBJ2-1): DVKVTQSSRYLVKRTGEKVFLECVQDMDHENMFWYRQDPGLGLRLIYFSYDVKMKEKGDIPEGYSVSREKKERFSLILESASTNQTSMYLCASRSSNYNEQFFGPGTRLTVL.

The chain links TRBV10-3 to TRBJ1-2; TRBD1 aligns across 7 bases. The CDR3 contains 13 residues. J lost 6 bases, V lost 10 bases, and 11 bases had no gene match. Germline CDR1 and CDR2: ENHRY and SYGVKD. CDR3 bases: TGTGCCACAGGACAGGCGGGCCGTGATGGCTACACCTTC. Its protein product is CATGQAGRDGYTF.

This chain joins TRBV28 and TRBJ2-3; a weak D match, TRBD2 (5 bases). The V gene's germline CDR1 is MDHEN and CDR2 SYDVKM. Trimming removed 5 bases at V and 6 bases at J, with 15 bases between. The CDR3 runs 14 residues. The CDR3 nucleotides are TGTGCCAGCAGTCACCGGGGTCTTGTTGATACGCAGTATTTT. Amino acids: CASSHRGLVDTQYF.

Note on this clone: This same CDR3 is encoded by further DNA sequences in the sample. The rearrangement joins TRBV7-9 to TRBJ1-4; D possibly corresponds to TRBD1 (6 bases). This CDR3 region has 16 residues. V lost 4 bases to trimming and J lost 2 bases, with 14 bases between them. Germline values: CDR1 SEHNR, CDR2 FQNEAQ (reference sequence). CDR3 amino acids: CASSSGQGTTNEKLFF. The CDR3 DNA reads TGTGCCAGCAGCTCGGGGCAGGGGACGACTAATGAAAAACTGTTTTTT.

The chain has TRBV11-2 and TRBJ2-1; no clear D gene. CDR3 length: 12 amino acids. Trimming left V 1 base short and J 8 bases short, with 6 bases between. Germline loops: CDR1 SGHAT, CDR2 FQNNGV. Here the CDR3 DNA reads TGTGCCAGCAGCTTAGCTTTCCATGAGCAGTTCTTC. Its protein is CASSLAFHEQFF.

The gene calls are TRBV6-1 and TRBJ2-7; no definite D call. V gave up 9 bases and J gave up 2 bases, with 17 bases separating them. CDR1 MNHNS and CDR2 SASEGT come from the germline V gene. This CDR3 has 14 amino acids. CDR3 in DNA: TGTGCCAGTCGGAAAGCGACCGATACCTACGAGCAGTACTTC. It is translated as CASRKATDTYEQYF.

CDR3 loop: CASSGGSGLSETQYF. The DNA for the CDR3 is TGTGCCAGCAGTGGGGGTAGCGGGTTGTCTGAGACCCAGTACTTC. V usage is TRBV6-1 and J usage is TRBJ2-5; 7 bases agree with TRBD2. The V gene end was trimmed by 4 bases and the J gene end by 5 bases; junction bases not matched to a gene: 10. Germline values: CDR1 MNHNS, CDR2 SASEGT. The CDR3 sequence is 15 residues long.

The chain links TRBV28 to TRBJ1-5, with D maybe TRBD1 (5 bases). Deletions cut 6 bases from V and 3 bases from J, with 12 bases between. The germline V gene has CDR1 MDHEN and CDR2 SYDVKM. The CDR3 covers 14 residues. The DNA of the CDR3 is TGTGCCAGCAGCCCGGGGGGACCCAATCAGCCCCAGCATTTT. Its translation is CASSPGGPNQPQHF.

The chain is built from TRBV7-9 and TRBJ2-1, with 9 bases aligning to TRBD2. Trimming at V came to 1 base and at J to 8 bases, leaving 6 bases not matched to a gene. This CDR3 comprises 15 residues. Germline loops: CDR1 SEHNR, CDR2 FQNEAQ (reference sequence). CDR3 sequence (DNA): TGTGCCAGCAGCTTAGGGCCTAGCGGGATTCATGAGCAGTTCTTC. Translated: CASSLGPSGIHEQFF.

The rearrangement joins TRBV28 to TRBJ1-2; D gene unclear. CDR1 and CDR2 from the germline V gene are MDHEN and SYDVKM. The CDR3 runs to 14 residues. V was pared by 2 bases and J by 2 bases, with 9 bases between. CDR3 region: CASSLRRGNYGYTF. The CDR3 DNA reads TGTGCCAGCAGTTTACGAAGAGGGAACTATGGCTACACCTTC.

The CDR3 DNA is TGTGCCAGCTCAATACTAGCGGGGCTTAATGAGCAGTTCTTC. It is translated as CASSILAGLNEQFF. The chain uses TRBV18 and TRBJ2-1; TRBD2 aligns across 10 bases. Germline V CDR1 and CDR2: KGHSH, LQKENI. The CDR3 is 14 amino acids. Trimming cost V 5 bases and J 7 bases; bases outside gene matches: 5.

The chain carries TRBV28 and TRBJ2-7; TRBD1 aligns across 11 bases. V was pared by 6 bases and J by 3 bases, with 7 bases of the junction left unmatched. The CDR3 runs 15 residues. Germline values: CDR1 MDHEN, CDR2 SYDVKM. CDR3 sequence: CASSHPGTGGYEQYF. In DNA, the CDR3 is TGTGCCAGCAGCCATCCCGGGACAGGGGGCTACGAGCAGTACTTC.

As DNA, the CDR3 is TGTGCCACTTCTAAGGTCGGGTTTTCCTACGAGCAGTACTTC. Translation: CATSKVGFSYEQYF. The rearrangement uses TRBV10-3 and TRBJ2-7; D gene uncertain. Looked up from germline, CDR1 is ENHRY and CDR2 is SYGVKD. V lost 10 bases to trimming and J lost 1 base, with 17 bases between them. The CDR3 has 14 amino acids.

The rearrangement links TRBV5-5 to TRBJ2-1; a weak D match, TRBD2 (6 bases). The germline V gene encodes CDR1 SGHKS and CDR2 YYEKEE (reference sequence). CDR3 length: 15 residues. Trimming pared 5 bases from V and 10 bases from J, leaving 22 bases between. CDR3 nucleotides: TGTGCCAGCAGTCGCCTGTCCGGGACTTCGTCCGAGCAGTTCTTC. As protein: CASSRLSGTSSEQFF.